A single sample gave rise to the 28 T cell receptor beta chains below, sequenced in a study of shared clonotypes between healthy human individuals. TCRdb's table, derived via immunoSEQ multiplex PCR, lists solely in-frame clones and lacks some. The profile shows 950,000 to 1,100,000 clones, around 74% of them singletons. Sequenced sample: memory CD4+ T cells sorted from blood. Subset described: CD45RA-negative fraction. The receptors shown here come from a young man in good health.

The chain uses TRBV28 and TRBJ1-4, with 8 nucleotides matching TRBD1. The CDR3 contains 13 residues. The germline V gene has CDR1 MDHEN and CDR2 SYDVKM. J was trimmed by 6 bases and V by 4 bases; bases with no gene match: 1. Here the CDR3 reads CASSSGQDEKLFF. Written as DNA, the CDR3 is TGTGCCAGCAGTTCGGGACAGGATGAAAAACTGTTTTTT.

Notes on this clone: The same CDR3 can be traced to other DNA sequences in this sample. The rearrangement uses TRBV10-3 and TRBJ1-4; D is perhaps TRBD1 (5 bases). The CDR3 sequence is 14 residues long. Germline V lookup: CDR1 ENHRY, CDR2 SYGVKD. Deletions cut 2 bases from V and 5 bases from J, with 9 bases between. The CDR3 coding sequence is TGTGCCATCAGTGAGGGGAGGGGAAATGAAAAACTGTTTTTT. This codes for CAISEGRGNEKLFF.

The chain has TRBV2 and TRBJ2-3; D possibly corresponds to TRBD1 (5 bases). The V gene lost 2 bases and the J gene lost 1 base, with 7 bases spanning the gap. CDR1 SNHLY and CDR2 FYNNEI come from the germline V gene. This CDR3 is built from 14 residues. The CDR3 bases are TGTGCCAGCAGTGAATTCAGGGGCACAGATACGCAGTATTTT. This encodes CASSEFRGTDTQYF.

The chain is built from TRBV5-4 and TRBJ2-5; D uncertain. Trimming pared 4 bases from V and 3 bases from J, leaving 10 bases between. Germline lookup yields CDR1 SGHNT and CDR2 YYREEE (reference sequence). This CDR3 spans 13 amino acids. The CDR3 DNA follows: TGTGCCAGCAGCACGGTGACCGAAGAGACCCAGTACTTC. Translation gives CASSTVTEETQYF.

The V and J genes are TRBV5-8 and TRBJ2-7, with D possibly TRBD2 on 6 matching bases. This CDR3 comprises 15 residues. In germline, CDR1 is SGHTS, CDR2 YDEGEE. Trimming stripped 0 bases from V and 6 bases from J, with 16 bases between. CDR3 sequence reads: CASSLGWTIRGEQYF. The CDR3 DNA follows: TGTGCCAGCAGCTTGGGATGGACTATCCGTGGCGAGCAGTACTTC. The complete variable domain, with remaining parts taken from reference TRBV5-8 and TRBJ2-7, reads EAGVTQSPTHLIKTRGQQATLRCSPISGHTSVYWYQQALGLGLQFLLWYDEGEERNRGNFPPRFSGRQFPNYSSELNVNALELEDSALYLCASSLGWTIRGEQYFGPGTRLTVT.

The table lists this clone with a count of one. The V call is TRBV10-3, the J call TRBJ2-3; TRBD1 matches at 7 bases. The CDR3 loop spans 15 amino acids. The germline V gene has CDR1 ENHRY and CDR2 SYGVKD. Unmatched junction bases numbered 10, after V lost 8 bases and J lost 2 bases. CDR3 DNA: TGTGCCATCGCAAAACAGGGGTCGTCCACAGATACGCAGTATTTT. This codes for CAIAKQGSSTDTQYF.

V is TRBV5-1 and J is TRBJ2-3, with TRBD1 as a possible D gene (6 bases). The germline V gene has CDR1 SGHRS and CDR2 YFSETQ. This CDR3 has 15 amino acids. V was trimmed by 3 bases and J by 5 bases, leaving 16 bases between them. The CDR3 reads CASSSTGREGDTQYF. The CDR3 coding sequence is TGCGCCAGCAGCTCTACAGGGCGAGAGGGAGATACGCAGTATTTT.

This chain links TRBV5-5 with TRBJ2-7, with D possibly being TRBD1 (6 bases). From germline, CDR1 is SGHKS and CDR2 YYEKEE (reference sequence). V was trimmed by 4 bases and J by 4 bases, leaving 18 bases between them. The CDR3 contains 15 residues. CDR3 residues: CASSDERTGFYEQYF. The CDR3 nucleotides read TGTGCCAGCAGCGATGAAAGAACAGGGTTTTACGAGCAGTACTTC.

This clone appeared once. The rearrangement joins TRBV29-1 to TRBJ1-1; no reliable D call. Between the trimmed V and J ends, which lost 7 bases and 1 base, there was a span of 13 bases. This CDR3 is built from 13 residues. Germline loops: CDR1 SQVTM, CDR2 ANQGSEA. The CDR3 sequence: CSGLLTPNTEAFF. CDR3 DNA sequence: TGCAGCGGCCTCCTGACACCGAACACTGAAGCTTTCTTT. Together with reference TRBV29-1 and TRBJ1-1, the CDR3 gives the full variable domain: SAVISQKPSRDICQRGTSLTIQCQVDSQVTMMFWYRQQPGQSLTLIATANQGSEATYESGFVIDKFPISRPNLTFSTLTVSNMSPEDSSIYLCSGLLTPNTEAFFGQGTRLTVV.

This chain connects TRBV5-1 to TRBJ2-1; weak D call: TRBD1 (7 bases). The CDR3 length is 15 residues. Germline assignment: CDR1 SGHRS and CDR2 YFSETQ. Trimming pared 0 bases from V and 5 bases from J, leaving 12 bases between. The CDR3 DNA reads as TGCGCCAGCAGCTTGGAGGGGGCGGGGAACAATGAGCAGTTCTTC. It specifies CASSLEGAGNNEQFF.

Remarks on this clone: Different DNA sequences within this sample yield the same CDR3. The rearrangement joins TRBV18 to TRBJ2-7, with D possibly called TRBD1 or TRBD2 (5 bases each). Trimming took 6 bases from V and 1 from J, leaving 13 bases between them. Germline V gene lookup returns CDR1 KGHSH and CDR2 LQKENI. This CDR3 region has 14 residues. CDR3 bases: TGTGCCAGCTCCCCAGGGACGGGTTCCTACGAGCAGTACTTC. This gives the protein CASSPGTGSYEQYF.

The chain recombines TRBV14 with TRBJ2-5, with D perhaps TRBD1 (5 bases). V was shortened by 0 bases and J by 13 bases, with 15 bases between the two germline ends. The CDR3 is 13 amino acids. Germline CDR1 is SGHDN and CDR2 is FVKESK. The CDR3 DNA follows: TGTGCCAGCAGCCAAGATAATCTAGGACAATGGTACTTC. Amino acid sequence: CASSQDNLGQWYF.

A single count supports this clone. This chain uses TRBV2 with TRBJ2-2, with TRBD1 matching over 8 bases. Trimming removed 6 bases from V and 7 bases from J; junction bases left unmatched: 10. In germline, CDR1 is SNHLY, CDR2 FYNNEI. This CDR3 is 15 amino acids long. The CDR3 loop is CASRERTGFNGELFF. CDR3 nucleotides: TGTGCCAGCAGGGAACGGACAGGGTTTAACGGGGAGCTGTTTTTT.

The rearrangement links TRBV5-1 to TRBJ2-1; 11 bases are shared with TRBD1. Germline V gene sequence: CDR1 SGHRS, CDR2 YFSETQ. The CDR3 sequence is 16 residues long. V dropped 5 bases and J dropped 10; count of bases not matched to a gene: 14. The CDR3 nucleotides read TGCGCCAGCAGTTCAAATGGACAGGGGGCGTATCAAGAGCAGTTCTTC. The encoded protein is CASSSNGQGAYQEQFF.

The chain links TRBV7-9 to TRBJ2-1; TRBD2 is a possible D gene (6 bases). The CDR3 sequence is 15 residues long. Germline lookup yields CDR1 SEHNR and CDR2 FQNEAQ (reference sequence). V was clipped by 4 bases and J by 5 bases, with 15 bases between them. CDR3 sequence: CASSSKTGVDNEQFF. As DNA, the CDR3 is TGTGCCAGCAGCTCGAAAACGGGAGTTGACAATGAGCAGTTCTTC.

CDR3 sequence (DNA): TGTGCCAGCAGGGTGGGTCCCGGGACAGGGGCCACCCAGTACTTC. It translates to CASRVGPGTGATQYF. The chain uses TRBV6-1 and TRBJ2-5, with 10 bases fitting TRBD1. The trim removed 6 bases at V and 8 bases at J, leaving 12 bases unmatched. Germline V gene data show CDR1 as MNHNS and CDR2 as SASEGT. This CDR3 spans 15 amino acids.

V and J are TRBV5-1 and TRBJ1-4; the D is unclear. The CDR3 spans 15 residues. Germline CDR1 and CDR2: SGHRS and YFSETQ. Trimming stripped 4 bases from V and 7 bases from J, with 17 bases between. The CDR3 DNA follows: TGCGCCAGCAGCCCCGTTGTTGGGGTGACTGAAAAACTGTTTTTT. The encoded protein is CASSPVVGVTEKLFF.

This chain joins TRBV5-6 and TRBJ2-1, with TRBD1 identical over 10 bases. The J segment lost 2 bases and the V segment lost 1 base, leaving 3 bases of the junction unmatched. Germline CDR1 SGHDT, CDR2 YYEEEE. This CDR3 spans 16 amino acids. CDR3 DNA: TGTGCCAGCAGCTTGTTTGACAGGGGGCCCTACAATGAGCAGTTCTTC. Its translation: CASSLFDRGPYNEQFF.

This chain uses TRBV7-9 with TRBJ1-5; TRBD1 might be the D (6 bases). There are 16 residues in the CDR3. V was shortened by 6 bases and J by 0 bases, with 15 bases between the two germline ends. CDR1 SEHNR and CDR2 FQNEAQ come from the germline V gene (reference sequence). The CDR3 here is CASSPGTPISNQPQHF. Written as DNA, the CDR3 is TGTGCCAGCAGTCCCGGGACACCTATTAGCAATCAGCCCCAGCATTTT.

This chain links TRBV5-1 with TRBJ1-2; TRBD1 matches at 10 bases. The CDR3 is 14 residues long. Losses at the gene ends were 3 bases for V and 7 bases for J; bases not matched to a gene: 6. Germline values: CDR1 SGHRS, CDR2 YFSETQ. Written as DNA, the CDR3 is TGCGCCAGCAGCTCGCGACAGGGGGCGGGTGGCTACACCTTC. Its protein product is CASSSRQGAGGYTF.

V and J are TRBV7-6 and TRBJ1-6; D uncertain. Trimming pared 4 bases from V and 7 bases from J, leaving 8 bases between. The CDR3 totals 13 residues. Germline V gene lookup returns CDR1 SGHVS and CDR2 FNYEAQ. The CDR3 here is CASSSYINSPLHF. For the CDR3, the DNA is TGTGCCAGCAGCTCCTACATAAATTCACCCCTCCACTTT.

The chain carries TRBV4-1 and TRBJ1-4; possibly TRBD1 for D (6 bases). V was trimmed by 4 bases and J by 8 bases, leaving 14 bases between them. Germline V lookup: CDR1 MGHRA, CDR2 YSYEKL. The CDR3 runs to 14 residues. As DNA, the CDR3 is TGCGCCAGCAGCCGAACAGGGCAAGGCGAAAAACTGTTTTTT. Protein: CASSRTGQGEKLFF.

The V call is TRBV2, the J call TRBJ1-2; 7 bases match TRBD1. After removal of 0 bases from V and 7 bases from J, the junction contained 8 bases not matched to a gene. CDR3 size: 15 residues. The V gene's germline CDR1 is SNHLY and CDR2 FYNNEI. The CDR3 loop reads CASSEAAGGTGGYTF. The CDR3 DNA is TGTGCCAGCAGTGAAGCTGCAGGGGGAACAGGTGGCTACACCTTC.

The chain links TRBV5-8 to TRBJ2-5, with D perhaps TRBD2 (6 bases). V lost 4 bases and J lost 5, with 9 bases in between. Germline values: CDR1 SGHTS, CDR2 YDEGEE. The CDR3 has 12 amino acids. The CDR3 coding sequence is TGTGCCAGCAGCCGGGGGTGGGAGACCCAGTACTTC. Encoded protein: CASSRGWETQYF.

This rearrangement joins TRBV5-4 to TRBJ1-5, with a tentative D call TRBD1 (5 bases). The CDR3 covers 13 residues. Germline assignment: CDR1 SGHNT and CDR2 YYREEE (reference sequence). V was pared by 3 bases and J by 8 bases, with 12 bases between. Here the CDR3 reads CASSWGRDEPQHF. The CDR3 nucleotides are TGTGCCAGCAGCTGGGGCAGGGATGAGCCCCAGCATTTT.

There are a few counts of this clone. This rearrangement joins TRBV2 to TRBJ2-7; D is unclear. V lost 4 bases, J lost 1 base, and 11 bases lay in between. The CDR3 runs to 14 residues. In germline, CDR1 is SNHLY, CDR2 FYNNEI. Here the CDR3 reads CASSGRPGSYEQYF. The DNA for the CDR3 is TGTGCCAGCAGTGGACGGCCTGGGTCCTACGAGCAGTACTTC.

This chain's CDR3 is CASSLTRLDRVYTDTQYF. The CDR3 DNA reads as TGTGCCAGCAGCTTAACCCGACTGGACAGGGTCTACACAGATACGCAGTATTTT. This chain links TRBV13 with TRBJ2-3, with 8 nucleotides matching TRBD1. Trimming removed 2 bases from V and 2 bases from J; junction bases left unmatched: 12. Germline values: CDR1 PRHDT, CDR2 FYEKMQ (reference sequence). The CDR3 covers 18 residues. The complete variable domain, with remaining parts taken from reference TRBV13 and TRBJ2-3, reads AAGVIQSPRHLIKEKRETATLKCYPIPRHDTVYWYQQGPGQDPQFLISFYEKMQSDKGSIPDRFSAQQFSDYHSELNMSSLELGDSALYFCASSLTRLDRVYTDTQYFGPGTRLTVL.

V gene TRBV7-3 combines with J gene TRBJ1-6; TRBD1 aligns across 8 bases. Germline V gives CDR1 SGHTA, CDR2 FQGTGA. The CDR3 sequence is 14 residues long. V lost 5 bases and J lost 10; bases outside the gene matches: 7. The CDR3 DNA follows: TGTGCCAGCAGCCTCCAGGGGGCGGAATCACCCCTCCACTTT. Translated, it gives CASSLQGAESPLHF.